A single sample gave rise to the 25 T cell receptor beta chains below, sequenced in a study of cytomegalovirus exposure and HLA in healthy donors. The PCR employed 60 Vbeta primers together with 13 Jbeta primers. Some clones are missing from TCRdb's copy, which holds only in-frame ones; the method was immunoSEQ multiplex PCR. The sample holds 210,000 or so clones, around four fifths seen once. The sample comprised PBMCs. Receptors were obtained from a woman aged 45-60 years in good health and CMV-seropositive.

The chain carries TRBV21-1 and TRBJ1-5. TRBV21-1 is a pseudogene. The CDR3 contains 15 residues. CDR3 coding DNA: TGTGCCAGCAGCAACTCCCCGGAGGCGAATCAGCCCCAGCATTTT. Translating gives CASSNSPEANQPQHF.

The chain joins TRBV10-1 to TRBJ2-7; TRBD1 is a possible D gene (5 bases). Germline lookup yields CDR1 WNHNN and CDR2 SYGVQD (reference sequence). This CDR3 is built from 14 residues. The V end was cut by 3 bases, the J end by 3 bases, with 12 bases between. CDR3 protein: CASSDPPDSYEQYF. The CDR3 DNA is TGCGCCAGCAGTGACCCTCCTGACAGCTACGAGCAGTACTTC.

The chain has TRBV5-1 and TRBJ2-5, with a weak D call TRBD2 (7 bases). Trimming cost V 5 bases and J 5 bases, with 19 bases left between them. Per the germline V gene, CDR1 is SGHRS and CDR2 is YFSETQ. This CDR3 comprises 15 residues. DNA for the CDR3: TGCGCCAGCAGTTTTGTGCCAGGGGAGGGGGAGACCCAGTACTTC. Amino acids: CASSFVPGEGETQYF.

This rearrangement joins TRBV19 to TRBJ1-2, with TRBD1 identical over 7 bases. V lost 7 bases to trimming and J lost 1 base; unmatched junction nucleotides: 12. CDR3 length equals 16 residues. CDR1 is LNHDA, CDR2 SQIVND, per germline (reference sequence). CDR3 sequence reads: CASTPEGNRGNYGYTF. The CDR3 DNA follows: TGTGCCAGTACCCCCGAAGGGAACAGGGGTAACTATGGCTACACCTTC.

V and J are TRBV15 and TRBJ1-5; D is ambiguous. The CDR3 has 16 residues. Germline V gives CDR1 LNHNV, CDR2 YYDKDF (reference sequence). Trimming took 0 bases from V and 3 from J, leaving 12 bases between them. As DNA, the CDR3 is TGTGCCACCAGCAGAGAGGGCGGGTTCCTCAATCAGCCCCAGCATTTT. Translation gives CATSREGGFLNQPQHF.

The chain recombines TRBV19 with TRBJ2-1, with 9 bases matching TRBD2. The CDR3 is made up of 13 amino acids. Germline CDR1 reads LNHDA; CDR2 reads SQIVND (reference sequence). Losses at the gene ends were 7 bases for V and 6 bases for J; bases not matched to a gene: 4. The DNA for the CDR3 is TGTGCCAGTAAGGCTAGCGGGACCAATGAGCAGTTCTTC. Translated: CASKASGTNEQFF. Based on the CDR3 plus reference TRBV19 and TRBJ2-1, the full variable domain is DGGITQSPKYLFRKEGQNVTLSCEQNLNHDAMYWYRQDPGQGLRLIYYSQIVNDFQKGDIAEGYSVSREKKESFPLTVTSAQKNPTAFYLCASKASGTNEQFFGPGTRLTVL.

The chain employs TRBV30 and TRBJ2-6; 8 bases agree with TRBD1. V gave up 5 bases and J gave up 0 bases; unmatched junction bases: 9. This CDR3 comprises 17 residues. Per germline, CDR1 GTSNPN and CDR2 SVGIG (reference sequence). CDR3 in amino acids: CAWATGDTFSGANVLTF. In DNA form, the CDR3 reads TGTGCCTGGGCGACAGGGGATACGTTCTCTGGGGCCAACGTCCTGACTTTC.

This sequence joins TRBV18 and TRBJ1-1; possibly TRBD1 for D (5 bases). Germline-derived CDR1 and CDR2 are KGHSH and LQKENI. The CDR3 has 14 residues. The ends were cut back, 2 bases at V and 0 bases at J, with 7 bases in the middle. CDR3 sequence: CASSPETVNTEAFF. The CDR3 DNA is TGTGCCAGCTCACCAGAGACAGTGAACACTGAAGCTTTCTTT.

V usage is TRBV2 and J usage is TRBJ1-5, with D possibly TRBD1 on 6 matching bases. The CDR3 contains 14 residues. The V gene lost 6 bases and the J gene lost 3 bases, with 12 bases spanning the gap. Germline CDR1 and CDR2: SNHLY and FYNNEI. The CDR3 sequence: CASRKTGTNQPQHF. CDR3 DNA: TGTGCCAGCAGGAAGACAGGTACCAATCAGCCCCAGCATTTT. The variable domain in full, completed from reference TRBV2 and TRBJ1-5, reads EPEVTQTPSHQVTQMGQEVILRCVPISNHLYFYWYRQILGQKVEFLVSFYNNEISEKSEIFDDQFSVERPDGSNFTLKIRSTKLEDSAMYFCASRKTGTNQPQHFGDGTRLSIL.

The chain joins TRBV5-8 to TRBJ1-1; D is perhaps TRBD1 (6 bases). The germline gives CDR1 SGHTS, CDR2 YDEGEE. The CDR3 has 15 amino acids. V was clipped by 6 bases and J by 1 base, with 16 bases between them. As DNA, the CDR3 is TGTGCCAGCACGCGGGGGCTTGGTGGGAACACTGAAGCTTTCTTT. Translation gives CASTRGLGGNTEAFF.

The genes are TRBV7-9 and TRBJ1-2; D possibly corresponds to TRBD1 (6 bases). The germline V and J ends were trimmed by 2 bases and 8 bases, with 15 bases remaining between them. CDR1 and CDR2 (germline): SEHNR, FQNEAQ (reference sequence). There are 14 residues in the CDR3. The DNA of the CDR3 is TGTGCCAGCAGCTTAAACAGGGCCCTAGGAGGCTACACCTTC. It specifies CASSLNRALGGYTF.

The chain recombines TRBV9 with TRBJ2-7; D is possibly TRBD1 (6 bases). The germline gives CDR1 SGDLS, CDR2 YYNGEE. The CDR3 contains 16 residues. With 4 bases removed from V and 2 bases from J, the gap between germline ends came to 19 bases. CDR3 in DNA: TGTGCCAGCAGCTTAACTTTGACAGGACCCCCCTACGAGCAGTACTTC. Its protein is CASSLTLTGPPYEQYF.

As for this clone: The sample has other DNA sequences that encode this CDR3 too. The J gene is TRBJ1-5, the V gene TRBV28; no clear D. The V gene's germline CDR1 is MDHEN and CDR2 SYDVKM. The V end lost 8 bases, the J end lost 2 bases, and 16 bases lay between the germline ends. The CDR3 has 15 residues. This chain's CDR3 is CASVDRGSGNQPQHF. CDR3 sequence (DNA): TGTGCCAGCGTGGACCGAGGGAGCGGCAATCAGCCCCAGCATTTT.

The chain has TRBV2 and TRBJ2-3; D is perhaps TRBD2 (5 bases). Germline CDR1 and CDR2: SNHLY and FYNNEI. The CDR3 covers 13 residues. V lost 7 bases, J lost 6 bases, and 14 bases lay in between. Written as DNA, the CDR3 is TGTGCCAGCACCCCCGGGGAAAAGGATACGCAGTATTTT. It encodes CASTPGEKDTQYF.

The V gene is TRBV19, the J gene TRBJ1-1; perhaps TRBD1 as D (5 bases). The germline V gene has CDR1 LNHDA and CDR2 SQIVND (reference sequence). Deletions cut 6 bases from V and 10 bases from J, with 18 bases between. The CDR3 has 13 amino acids. Written as DNA, the CDR3 is TGTGCCAGTAGCCTAGGACATCCTGGCGCAGCTTTCTTT. It is translated as CASSLGHPGAAFF.

The V and J genes are TRBV28 and TRBJ1-2, with 9 bases aligning to TRBD1. Germline assignment: CDR1 MDHEN and CDR2 SYDVKM. J gave up 4 bases and V 1 base, and 10 bases lay outside the gene matches. The CDR3 is 17 amino acids. Written as DNA, the CDR3 is TGTGCCAGCAGTTTATCGGGACAGGGAAGGGCGGGCTATGGCTACACCTTC. It is translated as CASSLSGQGRAGYGYTF.

This clone has only a few counts. The chain combines TRBV10-1 with TRBJ1-2, with no clear D. CDR1 WNHNN and CDR2 SYGVQD come from the germline V gene (reference sequence). The CDR3 has 15 amino acids. Between the trimmed V and J ends, which lost 0 bases and 4 bases, there was a span of 12 bases. The CDR3 region has the DNA TGCGCCAGCAGTGAGTCAGCGGGGTTAATCTATGGCTACACCTTC. Its translation is CASSESAGLIYGYTF.

The V gene is TRBV11-2, the J gene TRBJ2-5, with D tentatively TRBD2 (7 bases). The CDR3 runs to 15 residues. CDR1 and CDR2 from the germline V gene are SGHAT and FQNNGV. Trimming took off 1 base at V and 2 bases at J, with 11 bases between the two ends. The CDR3 here is CASSLGGGHQETQYF. CDR3 nucleotide sequence: TGTGCCAGCAGCTTAGGGGGGGGGCATCAAGAGACCCAGTACTTC.

A single count supports this clone. The chain links TRBV7-2 to TRBJ1-2; the D gene is possibly TRBD1 (6 bases). V lost 4 bases and J lost 4, with 13 bases in between. Looked up from germline, CDR1 is SGHTA and CDR2 is FQGNSA. The CDR3 totals 14 residues. The CDR3 region is CASSSGGAAYGYTF. The CDR3 DNA reads TGTGCCAGCAGCTCGGGGGGGGCAGCCTATGGCTACACCTTC.

The rearrangement links TRBV19 to TRBJ1-1; a weak D match, TRBD1 (5 bases). The germline gives CDR1 LNHDA, CDR2 SQIVND (reference sequence). Trimming stripped 6 bases from V and 4 bases from J, with 15 bases between. The CDR3 is 14 residues long. CDR3 sequence: CASSLLNQGTEAFF. DNA of the CDR3: TGTGCCAGTAGCCTTTTGAATCAGGGCACTGAAGCTTTCTTT.

Only a few counts were recorded for this clone. The chain couples TRBV5-1 to TRBJ1-1, with a weak D call TRBD1 (5 bases). V lost 7 bases and J lost 4, with 11 bases in between. Germline CDR1 is SGHRS and CDR2 is YFSETQ. This CDR3 spans 12 amino acids. CDR3 residues: CASGGEGTEAFF. CDR3 bases: TGCGCCAGCGGGGGGGAGGGCACTGAAGCTTTCTTT.

This clone was seen only a few times. This chain joins TRBV19 and TRBJ1-6; no clear D. The CDR3 is 19 amino acids. V was shortened by 2 bases and J by 10 bases, with 27 bases between the two germline ends. Per germline, CDR1 LNHDA and CDR2 SQIVND (reference sequence). The CDR3 DNA follows: TGTGCCAGTAGTATAAATCAACAACAATGGACGGGGTTACGGTCACCCCTCCACTTT. Translating it yields CASSINQQQWTGLRSPLHF.

This clone has just a few counts. The rearrangement links TRBV7-8 to TRBJ2-3; weak D call: TRBD1 (6 bases). CDR3 length: 14 residues. Germline V gives CDR1 SGHVS, CDR2 FQNEAQ. Trimming took 5 bases from V and 9 from J, leaving 18 bases between them. The CDR3 reads CASSPGAPEVTQYF. The DNA for the CDR3 is TGTGCCAGCAGCCCAGGGGCCCCCGAGGTAACGCAGTATTTT.

The genes are TRBV4-1 and TRBJ2-3; 12 bases line up with TRBD2. There are 17 residues in the CDR3. CDR1 is MGHRA and CDR2 is YSYEKL in the germline V gene. The junction had 9 bases not matched to a gene; V was cut back by 4 bases and J by 4 bases. CDR3 in amino acids: CASSRIPSGGASDTQYF. CDR3 in DNA: TGCGCCAGCAGCCGAATCCCTAGCGGGGGGGCCTCAGATACGCAGTATTTT.

The rearrangement links TRBV5-4 to TRBJ1-1, with D perhaps TRBD1 (6 bases). The V end lost 5 bases, the J end lost 3 bases, and 11 bases lay between the germline ends. The CDR3 is made up of 13 amino acids. Per germline, CDR1 SGHNT and CDR2 YYREEE (reference sequence). CDR3 protein: CASSRTGYTEAFF. CDR3 in DNA: TGTGCCAGCAGTCGTACAGGGTACACTGAAGCTTTCTTT.